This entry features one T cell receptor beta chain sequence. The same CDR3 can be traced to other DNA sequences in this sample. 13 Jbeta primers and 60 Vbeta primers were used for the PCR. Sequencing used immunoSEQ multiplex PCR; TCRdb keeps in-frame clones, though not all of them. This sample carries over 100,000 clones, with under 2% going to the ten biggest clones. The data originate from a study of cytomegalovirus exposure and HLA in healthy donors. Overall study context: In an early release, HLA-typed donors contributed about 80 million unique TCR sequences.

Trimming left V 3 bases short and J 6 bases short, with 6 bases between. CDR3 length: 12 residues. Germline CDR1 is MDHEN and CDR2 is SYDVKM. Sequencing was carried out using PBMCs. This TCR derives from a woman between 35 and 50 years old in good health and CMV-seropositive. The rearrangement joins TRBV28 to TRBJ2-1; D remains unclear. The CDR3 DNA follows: TGTGCCAGCAGTTTTCGGGTCAATGAGCAGTTCTTC. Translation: CASSFRVNEQFF.